This TCR beta chain was identified in a study of cytomegalovirus exposure and HLA in healthy donors. Broader study findings: Reports credit the classifier with highly specific, highly sensitive diagnosis of cytomegalovirus status. The study flagged around 160 TCR beta chains as cytomegalovirus-associated.

Remarks on this clone: The antigen is undetermined.

Produced via immunoSEQ multiplex PCR; TCRdb's table is partial and in-frame only. The sample has some 210,000 clones; 75% to 90% are singletons. The CDR3 covers 14 residues. Germline CDR1 is MNHEY and CDR2 is SVGAGI. Between the trimmed V and J ends, which lost 6 bases and 2 bases, there was a span of 11 bases. Material for sequencing was PBMCs. The chain has TRBV6-5 and TRBJ1-5, with D tentatively TRBD1 (6 bases). This clonotype was sampled from a woman between 18 and 29 years old in good health and CMV-seronegative. The CDR3 sequence is CASSLRGGNQPQHF. CDR3 bases: TGTGCCAGCAGCCTAAGGGGGGGCAATCAGCCCCAGCATTTT.